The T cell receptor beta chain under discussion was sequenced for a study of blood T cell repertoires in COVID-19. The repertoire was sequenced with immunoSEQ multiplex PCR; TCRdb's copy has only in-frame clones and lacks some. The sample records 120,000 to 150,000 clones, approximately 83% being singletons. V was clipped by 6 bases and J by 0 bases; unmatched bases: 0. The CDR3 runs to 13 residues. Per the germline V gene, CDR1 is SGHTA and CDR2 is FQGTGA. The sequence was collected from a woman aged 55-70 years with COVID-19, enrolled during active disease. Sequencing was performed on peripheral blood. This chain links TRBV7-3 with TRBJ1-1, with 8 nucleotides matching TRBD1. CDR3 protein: CASRDRVNTEAFF. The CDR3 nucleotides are TGTGCCAGCAGGGACAGGGTGAACACTGAAGCTTTCTTT.